The clone carrying this T cell receptor (beta chain) was observed many times. Its specificity is unknown. The data belong to a study of Graves' ophthalmopathy and Graves' hyperthyroidism. Study-level points and caveats: Clonotypes were expanded in thyroid at above 0.001 frequency, and most also appeared in blood.

Amplified material comprised TCR beta CDR3 regions derived from RNA transcripts. HTBI primers were employed in first-round RT-PCR, then a second-round multiplex PCR followed. TCRdb reprocessed the multiplex PCR reads with MiXCR, giving one entry per CDR3 protein. The table has about 740,000 distinct CDR3 sequences, roughly 40% seen once; the top ten hold roughly 45%. CDR1 is SGHTS and CDR2 is YDEGEE in the germline V gene. The CDR3 contains 14 residues. Trimming pared 1 base from V and 6 bases from J, leaving 11 bases between. Specimen: peripheral blood. This receptor was taken from an adult man with Graves' ophthalmopathy. The rearrangement joins TRBV5-8 to TRBJ1-5, with D perhaps matching TRBD1 (6 bases). CDR3 sequence reads: CASSLNREGQPQHF. The CDR3 bases are TGTGCCAGCAGCTTGAACAGGGAAGGTCAGCCCCAGCATTTT.